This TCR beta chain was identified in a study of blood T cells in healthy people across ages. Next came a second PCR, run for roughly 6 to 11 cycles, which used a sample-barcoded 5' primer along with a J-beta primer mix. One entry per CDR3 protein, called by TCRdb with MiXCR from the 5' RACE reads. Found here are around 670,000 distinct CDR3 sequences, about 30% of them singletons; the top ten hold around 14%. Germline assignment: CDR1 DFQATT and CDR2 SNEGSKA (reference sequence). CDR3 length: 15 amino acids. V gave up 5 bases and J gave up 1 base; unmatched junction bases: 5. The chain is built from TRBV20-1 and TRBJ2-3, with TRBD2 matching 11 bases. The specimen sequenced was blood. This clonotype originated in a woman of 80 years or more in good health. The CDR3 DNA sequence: TGCAGTGCTCCCAGACTAGCGGGGCGCACAGATACGCAGTATTTT. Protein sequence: CSAPRLAGRTDTQYF.